The next 29 T cell receptor beta chains were all read from a single sample in a study of blood T cell repertoires in COVID-19. The repertoire was sequenced with immunoSEQ multiplex PCR; TCRdb's copy has only in-frame clones and lacks some. The sample records around 49,000 clones, approximately 93% being singletons. Material for sequencing was peripheral blood. These receptors originate from a man in his fifties or sixties with COVID-19, enrolled during active disease.

V and J are TRBV6-5 and TRBJ1-5; D is perhaps TRBD1 (6 bases). CDR1 MNHEY and CDR2 SVGAGI come from the germline V gene. This CDR3 is built from 15 residues. Between the trimmed V and J ends, which lost 0 bases and 9 bases, there was a span of 15 bases. CDR3 sequence: CASSYSIQGGSPQHF. In DNA, the CDR3 is TGTGCCAGCAGTTACTCGATTCAAGGGGGTTCGCCCCAGCATTTT.

This clone came up once. The chain has TRBV28 and TRBJ1-5; D is perhaps TRBD1 (6 bases). Germline V CDR1 and CDR2: MDHEN, SYDVKM. Trimming shortened V by 5 bases and J by 6 bases, and 14 bases separated the two germline ends. The CDR3 runs 14 residues. The CDR3 DNA reads as TGTGCCAGCAGTCGGGGGGCAGGAGTTCAGCCCCAGCATTTT. Residues: CASSRGAGVQPQHF.

The V call is TRBV28, the J call TRBJ1-4, with D perhaps TRBD1 (5 bases). Trimming cost V 4 bases and J 3 bases, with 9 bases left between them. The germline V gene has CDR1 MDHEN and CDR2 SYDVKM. CDR3 length: 14 amino acids. CDR3 protein: CASSYGGANEKLFF. The CDR3 DNA follows: TGTGCCAGCAGTTACGGGGGAGCTAATGAAAAACTGTTTTTT.

This sequence joins TRBV2 and TRBJ1-5; 8 bases match TRBD1. There are 14 residues in the CDR3. Per the germline V gene, CDR1 is SNHLY and CDR2 is FYNNEI. V was pared by 6 bases and J by 4 bases, with 5 bases of the junction left unmatched. CDR3: CASRDRDRNQPQHF. The DNA for the CDR3 is TGTGCCAGCAGGGACAGGGATCGAAATCAGCCCCAGCATTTT.

The chain carries TRBV6-5 and TRBJ2-7; 9 nucleotides align to TRBD2. The CDR3 runs to 14 residues. Looked up from germline, CDR1 is MNHEY and CDR2 is SVGAGI. With 4 bases clipped from V and 2 bases from J, the junction kept 3 bases outside the gene matches. This CDR3 is CASSSPSGTYEQYF. The CDR3, as DNA: TGTGCCAGCAGTTCCCCTAGCGGGACCTACGAGCAGTACTTC.

This clone was detected once. The V and J genes are TRBV5-5 and TRBJ2-7, with TRBD1 as a possible D gene (5 bases). This CDR3 has 14 residues. Trimming pared 4 bases from V and 2 bases from J, leaving 13 bases between. Germline CDR1 SGHKS, CDR2 YYEKEE (reference sequence). CDR3: CASSVYRSTYEQYF. The DNA of the CDR3 is TGTGCCAGCAGCGTATACAGGTCGACCTACGAGCAGTACTTC.

This chain joins TRBV9 and TRBJ1-3, with D perhaps matching TRBD1 (5 bases). The germline V and J ends were trimmed by 3 bases and 4 bases, with 17 bases remaining between them. CDR3 size: 16 residues. Germline V lookup: CDR1 SGDLS, CDR2 YYNGEE. In nucleotides, the CDR3 is TGTGCCAGCAGCGGCGGGGACCCCCTTTACGGAAACACCATATATTTT. It encodes CASSGGDPLYGNTIYF.

The chain combines TRBV24-1 with TRBJ1-1, with 7 bases lining up with TRBD1. Unmatched junction bases numbered 18, after V lost 1 base and J lost 11 bases. Germline values: CDR1 KGHDR, CDR2 SFDVKD. This CDR3 is 17 amino acids long. The CDR3 region has the DNA TGTGCCACCAGTGATTTATCATCTTATTACAGGGGAACCGAGGCTTTCTTT. Translating it yields CATSDLSSYYRGTEAFF.

The V gene is TRBV30, the J gene TRBJ2-3; D perhaps matches TRBD2 (6 bases). This CDR3 is 16 amino acids long. Germline V gene lookup returns CDR1 GTSNPN and CDR2 SVGIG (reference sequence). Deletions cut 1 base from V and 1 base from J, with 15 bases between. The CDR3 DNA is TGTGCCTGGAGTGACCCCAGGCGGGAAGGCACAGATACGCAGTATTTT. Its protein is CAWSDPRREGTDTQYF.

The chain carries TRBV21-1 and TRBJ2-5; the D call TRBD1 from the table was never checked on the DNA. TRBV21-1 is a pseudogene segment. The CDR3 has 15 residues. The CDR3 spells CASSKDTGAQETQYF. The DNA of the CDR3 is TGTGCCAGCAGCAAAGATACAGGGGCCCAAGAGACCCAGTACTTC.

The DNA of the CDR3 is TGTGCCAGCTCACCTCCCCCGGAGGCGAATAACTATGGCTACACCTTC. Protein: CASSPPPEANNYGYTF. This chain connects TRBV18 to TRBJ1-2; D gene ambiguous. The V and J ends lost 3 bases and 1 base respectively, with 15 bases between them. This CDR3 is built from 16 residues. Germline CDR1 is KGHSH and CDR2 is LQKENI. The full variable domain, in which reference TRBV18 and TRBJ1-2 provide the parts outside the CDR3, is NAGVMQNPRHLVRRRGQEARLRCSPMKGHSHVYWYRQLPEEGLKFMVYLQKENIIDESGMPKERFSAEFPKEGPSILRIQQVVRGDSAAYFCASSPPPEANNYGYTFGSGTRLTVV.

In its sample, this clone was seen once. This chain uses TRBV5-1 with TRBJ2-3; 8 nucleotides match TRBD1. Germline V lookup: CDR1 SGHRS, CDR2 YFSETQ. CDR3 length: 15 amino acids. Trimming at V came to 4 bases and at J to 0 bases, leaving 4 bases not matched to a gene. The CDR3 reads CASSPRGPSTDTQYF. The CDR3 DNA follows: TGCGCCAGCAGCCCCAGGGGGCCAAGCACAGATACGCAGTATTTT.

J is TRBJ2-3 and V is TRBV4-1, with 15 nucleotides matching TRBD2. The CDR3 spans 18 residues. Germline V CDR1 and CDR2: MGHRA, YSYEKL. The junction had 9 bases not matched to a gene; V was cut back by 4 bases and J by 4 bases. The CDR3: CASSPGLAGGASADTQYF. CDR3 bases: TGCGCCAGCAGCCCCGGACTAGCGGGGGGGGCGTCGGCAGATACGCAGTATTTT.

This CDR3 reads CASSIEASGSGSSYEQYF. The CDR3 DNA sequence: TGTGCCAGTAGTATAGAGGCTAGCGGGAGCGGAAGCTCCTACGAGCAGTACTTC. The chain couples TRBV19 to TRBJ2-7, with 10 bases identical to TRBD2. Germline V lookup: CDR1 LNHDA, CDR2 SQIVND (reference sequence). The CDR3 runs to 18 residues. V shed 0 bases, J shed 0 bases, and the junction held 8 bases outside the gene matches.

Notes on this clone: Mismatch with germline at one junction end may stem from a read error. The chain couples TRBV6-5 to TRBJ2-7, with 7 bases aligning to TRBD1. The CDR3 is 13 amino acids. Looked up from germline, CDR1 is MNHEY and CDR2 is SVGAGI. This CDR3 reads CASSLSRPGTVFF. CDR3 nucleotides: TGTGCCAGCAGTTTGTCCCGCCCCGGGACAGTTTTCTTC.

The chain employs TRBV6-5 and TRBJ1-2; a possible D gene is TRBD1 (5 bases). The CDR3 runs to 16 residues. Germline V gives CDR1 MNHEY, CDR2 SVGAGI. Trimming stripped 4 bases from V and 5 bases from J, with 20 bases between. This CDR3 reads CASSSTNVLGGYGYTF. As DNA, the CDR3 is TGTGCCAGCAGTTCTACCAATGTCTTGGGGGGTTATGGCTACACCTTC.

The chain joins TRBV6-2 or TRBV6-3 to TRBJ2-7; possible D gene TRBD2, 5 bases. Between the trimmed V and J ends, which lost 0 bases and 6 bases, there was a span of 15 bases. The CDR3 spans 15 residues. Germline CDR1 MNHEY, CDR2 SVGEGT. CDR3 in amino acids: CASSYSRLTTAEQYF. The CDR3 nucleotides read TGTGCCAGCAGTTACTCGAGACTAACTACCGCCGAGCAGTACTTC.

V is TRBV6-2 or TRBV6-3 and J is TRBJ1-1; D is undetermined. This CDR3 region has 15 residues. V was cut by 3 bases and J by 5 bases, with 16 bases left in between. Looked up from germline, CDR1 is MNHEY and CDR2 is SVGEGT. The CDR3 bases are TGTGCCAGCAGTTATGCGGTCGGGCGCGGGACTGAAGCTTTCTTT. Amino acids: CASSYAVGRGTEAFF.

The CDR3 is CASSPGTGSYEQYF. CDR3 coding DNA: TGTGCCAGCAGTCCCGGGACAGGGAGCTACGAGCAGTACTTC. This rearrangement joins TRBV6-5 to TRBJ2-7, with TRBD1 matching 9 bases. This CDR3 is 14 amino acids long. V trimming: 5 bases; J trimming: 3 bases; junction bases outside the gene matches: 5. The germline V gene encodes CDR1 MNHEY and CDR2 SVGAGI.

The CDR3: CASRGGSALQNEQFF. CDR3 bases: TGTGCCAGCCGGGGGGGGAGTGCTCTCCAAAATGAGCAGTTCTTC. The chain couples TRBV7-2 to TRBJ2-1, with 8 bases matching TRBD2. The CDR3 length is 15 residues. Germline V gene data show CDR1 as SGHTA and CDR2 as FQGNSA. Trimming at V came to 8 bases and at J to 7 bases, leaving 13 bases not matched to a gene.

The chain combines TRBV19 with TRBJ1-1; 7 positions match TRBD1. The CDR3 contains 12 residues. Losses at the gene ends were 6 bases for V and 9 bases for J; bases not matched to a gene: 7. In germline, CDR1 is LNHDA, CDR2 SQIVND (reference sequence). CDR3 in amino acids: CASSQNRGKAFF. DNA of the CDR3: TGTGCCAGTAGCCAAAACAGGGGTAAAGCTTTCTTT.

The chain uses TRBV19 and TRBJ2-1, with TRBD1 matching 9 bases. Germline CDR1 LNHDA, CDR2 SQIVND (reference sequence). The V segment lost 3 bases and the J segment 6 bases; nucleotides outside the gene matches: 6. CDR3 length: 15 amino acids. In DNA, the CDR3 is TGTGCCAGTAGTATGGACAGGGGACCGTTCAATGAGCAGTTCTTC. It translates to CASSMDRGPFNEQFF.

The chain joins TRBV5-4 to TRBJ2-2; 8 positions match TRBD2. CDR3 size: 16 residues. Per the germline V gene, CDR1 is SGHNT and CDR2 is YYREEE (reference sequence). Trimming took 4 bases from V and 5 from J; bases not matched to a gene: 10. The CDR3 is CASSRAGTSRTGELFF. For the CDR3, the DNA is TGTGCCAGCAGCCGGGCGGGGACTAGTAGGACCGGGGAGCTGTTTTTT.

The chain uses TRBV27 and TRBJ2-2, with TRBD2 identical over 7 bases. The germline CDR1 and CDR2 sequences are MNHEY and SMNVEV (reference sequence). V dropped 5 bases and J dropped 6; count of bases not matched to a gene: 3. The CDR3 consists of 13 residues. The CDR3 is CASSRGGSGELFF. CDR3 coding DNA: TGTGCCAGCAGTCGGGGAGGGTCCGGGGAGCTGTTTTTT.

J is TRBJ2-7 and V is TRBV5-8, with 11 bases aligning to TRBD1. The CDR3 runs 16 residues. The junction had 8 bases not matched to a gene; V was cut back by 0 bases and J by 6 bases. Germline assignment: CDR1 SGHTS and CDR2 YDEGEE. The CDR3 DNA reads TGTGCCAGCAGCTTGGCCGGGGGGACAGGGGGGCTCGAGCAGTACTTC. This gives the protein CASSLAGGTGGLEQYF.

The V call is TRBV7-3, the J call TRBJ2-7, with 10 nucleotides matching TRBD2. V was clipped by 4 bases and J by 5 bases; unmatched bases: 14. Germline V CDR1 and CDR2: SGHTA, FQGTGA. CDR3 length equals 17 residues. The CDR3 loop reads CASSSPTSGKTFHEQYF. CDR3 coding DNA: TGTGCCAGCAGCTCCCCCACTAGCGGGAAGACCTTCCACGAGCAGTACTTC.

The chain recombines TRBV30 with TRBJ2-7, with 7 bases fitting TRBD1. Germline-derived CDR1 and CDR2 are GTSNPN and SVGIG (reference sequence). Losses at the gene ends were 1 base for V and 7 bases for J; bases not matched to a gene: 10. CDR3 length: 14 residues. CDR3: CAWSGDNRGREQYF. For the CDR3, the DNA is TGTGCCTGGAGTGGAGATAACAGGGGTAGGGAGCAGTACTTC.

V is TRBV5-1 and J is TRBJ2-1, with TRBD2 matching 13 bases. V trimming: 0 bases; J trimming: 7 bases; junction bases outside the gene matches: 7. The CDR3 covers 17 residues. From germline, CDR1 is SGHRS and CDR2 YFSETQ. CDR3 in amino acids: CASSLETSGGRLNEQFF. Here the CDR3 DNA reads TGCGCCAGCAGCTTGGAGACTAGCGGGGGGAGGTTGAATGAGCAGTTCTTC. Based on the CDR3 plus reference TRBV5-1 and TRBJ2-1, the full variable domain is KAGVTQTPRYLIKTRGQQVTLSCSPISGHRSVSWYQQTPGQGLQFLFEYFSETQRNKGNFPGRFSGRQFSNSRSEMNVSTLELGDSALYLCASSLETSGGRLNEQFFGPGTRLTVL.

CDR3 in amino acids: CASSLDRGHPTEAFF. CDR3 bases: TGTGCCAGCAGCTTAGACAGGGGGCATCCCACTGAAGCTTTCTTT. The chain links TRBV7-3 to TRBJ1-1, with TRBD1 matching over 10 bases. V gave up 2 bases and J gave up 4 bases; unmatched junction bases: 4. Germline V lookup: CDR1 SGHTA, CDR2 FQGTGA. This CDR3 has 15 residues.